This T cell receptor (beta chain) was observed in a study of T cell responses to AZD1222 COVID-19 vaccine. With 7 bases clipped from V and 7 bases from J, the junction kept 7 bases outside the gene matches. The CDR3 loop spans 14 amino acids. From germline, CDR1 is SEHNR and CDR2 FQNEAQ (reference sequence). The assay was immunoSEQ multiplex PCR, and TCRdb's table has in-frame clones only and misses some. Of 90,000 to 130,000 clones detected, 70% to 90% appear once; the ten largest clones hold roughly 3%. V is TRBV7-9 and J is TRBJ1-4; 9 nucleotides align to TRBD1. Here the sequenced sample was peripheral blood, taken on day 0 of AZD1222 vaccination. This clonotype was obtained from an adult in good health. In DNA, the CDR3 is TGTGCCAGCACCCGGACAGGGGTGGGTGAAAAACTGTTTTTT. This encodes CASTRTGVGEKLFF. Full variable domain (outside the CDR3, taken from reference TRBV7-9 and TRBJ1-4): DTGVSQNPRHKITKRGQNVTFRCDPISEHNRLYWYRQTLGQGPEFLTYFQNEAQLEKSRLLSDRFSAERPKGSFSTLEIQRTEQGDSAMYLCASTRTGVGEKLFFGSGTQLSVL.